The TCR beta chain described here comes from a study of T-cell reconstitution after alpha-beta-depleted transplantation in children. This clonotype was detected only a few times. The antigen is unknown. V lost 3 bases to trimming and J lost 3 bases, with 14 bases between them. Germline V gene sequence: CDR1 DFQATT, CDR2 SNEGSKA (reference sequence). The CDR3 extends over 14 amino acids. Study-level results: Hyperexpanded clones declined; after one year, newly produced T cells mostly supplied diversity. In patients about two months after transplant, alpha-beta T cells reportedly arose from several hundred expanded graft clones.

Unique molecular identifiers tagged the TCRbeta library. TCRdb re-derived calls from the PCR reads in MiXCR, one entry per CDR3 protein. The repertoire includes a few hundred thousand distinct CDR3 sequences, 25% to 30% of them detected once, and under 45% sits in the top ten. The TCR originated in a boy in the first two years of life with Wiskott-Aldrich syndrome, due to receive a stem cell transplant. Here the sequenced sample was PBMCs, taken before TCRalphabeta/CD19-depleted stem cell transplant. The chain couples TRBV20-1 to TRBJ1-2; TRBD1 might be the D (5 bases). The CDR3 sequence is CSASPVLRDYGYTF. The DNA for the CDR3 is TGCAGTGCTAGTCCGGTGCTCAGGGACTATGGCTACACCTTC.